The 19 T cell receptor beta chains in this list originate from one sample, sequenced in a study of blood T cell repertoires in COVID-19. The protocol was immunoSEQ multiplex PCR, while the TCRdb copy is restricted to in-frame clones and leaves out a portion. In the table there are around 110,000 clones, around 80% of which are singletons. Input material: peripheral blood. These receptors all stem from a man in his 70s with active or convalescent COVID-19.

The V gene is TRBV4-2, the J gene TRBJ2-3, with a tentative D call TRBD2 (5 bases). The V end was cut by 1 base, the J end by 0 bases, with 11 bases between. The germline V gene encodes CDR1 LGHNA and CDR2 YNFKEQ. The CDR3 is made up of 16 amino acids. The CDR3 loop reads CASSQAGSASTDTQYF. The CDR3 DNA follows: TGTGCCAGCAGCCAAGCGGGTAGCGCTAGCACAGATACGCAGTATTTT.

The gene calls are TRBV19 and TRBJ2-5; TRBD1 matches 8 bases. V dropped 5 bases and J dropped 2; count of bases not matched to a gene: 4. From germline, CDR1 is LNHDA and CDR2 SQIVND (reference sequence). The CDR3 sequence is 14 residues long. The CDR3 DNA reads as TGTGCCAGTAGTCGGACAGGGATACAAGAGACCCAGTACTTC. This translates into CASSRTGIQETQYF. Full variable domain (outside the CDR3, taken from reference TRBV19 and TRBJ2-5): DGGITQSPKYLFRKEGQNVTLSCEQNLNHDAMYWYRQDPGQGLRLIYYSQIVNDFQKGDIAEGYSVSREKKESFPLTVTSAQKNPTAFYLCASSRTGIQETQYFGPGTRLLVL.

This chain connects TRBV11-2 to TRBJ2-5; TRBD2 matches 12 bases. J lost 5 bases, V lost 1 base, and 8 bases had no gene match. The CDR3 is made up of 17 amino acids. Germline CDR1 SGHAT, CDR2 FQNNGV. The CDR3 DNA is TGTGCCAGCAGCTTAGTGGCTAGCGGGGGGGTTTGGGAGACCCAGTACTTC. It translates to CASSLVASGGVWETQYF.

The chain links TRBV11-3 to TRBJ2-1; 8 nucleotides match TRBD2. The length of the CDR3 is 19 residues. Per the germline V gene, CDR1 is SGHNT and CDR2 is YENEEA. J lost 1 base, V lost 4 bases, and 15 bases had no gene match. CDR3 bases: TGTGCCAGCAGCTCGCCCGTGACGGGGGGGCCTACGTCCTACAATGAGCAGTTCTTC. It is translated as CASSSPVTGGPTSYNEQFF.

Only one count was recorded for this clone. The rearrangement links TRBV9 to TRBJ2-1; D might be TRBD1 (6 bases). The CDR3 length is 15 residues. Germline-derived CDR1 and CDR2 are SGDLS and YYNGEE. V lost 6 bases and J lost 4, with 17 bases in between. The CDR3 reads CASNQQGRVYNEQFF. The DNA of the CDR3 is TGTGCCAGCAATCAACAGGGTCGAGTTTACAATGAGCAGTTCTTC.

In this sample, this clone turned up a few times. V is TRBV7-2 and J is TRBJ1-5; D perhaps matches TRBD1 (5 bases). The CDR3 consists of 15 residues. Germline CDR1 and CDR2: SGHTA and FQGNSA. The V end lost 2 bases, the J end lost 3 bases, and 11 bases lay between the germline ends. The CDR3 nucleotides are TGTGCCAGCAGCTTAACAGGCGGCTCCAATCAGCCCCAGCATTTT. Amino acid sequence: CASSLTGGSNQPQHF.

The rearrangement links TRBV29-1 to TRBJ2-7, with TRBD2 matching 8 bases. Per the germline V gene, CDR1 is SQVTM and CDR2 is ANQGSEA. Trimming took 7 bases from V and 6 from J; bases not matched to a gene: 11. The CDR3 spans 13 residues. As DNA, the CDR3 is TGCAGCGCCCTCCGGGGGGGCAGTACCGAGCAGTACTTC. Translating gives CSALRGGSTEQYF.

This clone is a singleton in its sample. This rearrangement joins TRBV9 to TRBJ2-3; D gene unclear. V was shortened by 0 bases and J by 4 bases, with 12 bases between the two germline ends. CDR1 SGDLS and CDR2 YYNGEE come from the germline V gene. This CDR3 spans 15 amino acids. CDR3 DNA sequence: TGTGCCAGCAGCGTAGGACGCAGCGCGGCAGATACGCAGTATTTT. This sequence encodes CASSVGRSAADTQYF.

This clone appeared once. V and J are TRBV13 and TRBJ1-1; 7 bases align to TRBD1. CDR1 and CDR2 (germline): PRHDT, FYEKMQ (reference sequence). With V trimmed by 4 bases and J by 5 bases, 7 bases remained unmatched. CDR3 size: 14 residues. The chain's CDR3 is CASSSQGGGTEAFF. CDR3 in DNA: TGTGCCAGCAGCTCCCAGGGGGGTGGAACTGAAGCTTTCTTT.

This clone has a handful of counts. This chain connects TRBV3-1 (or the pseudogene TRBV3-2) to TRBJ1-1, with D possibly TRBD1 on 5 matching bases. Germline V CDR1 and CDR2: LGHDT, YNNKEL (reference sequence). The CDR3 is 11 residues long. V dropped 6 bases and J dropped 5 bases, with 7 bases sitting between them. In DNA, the CDR3 is TGTGCCAGCAGGGGGGGTACTGAAGCTTTCTTT. Its protein product is CASRGGTEAFF.

V usage is TRBV11-2 and J usage is TRBJ1-1; the match to TRBD1 covers 9 bases. Germline values: CDR1 SGHAT, CDR2 FQNNGV. The CDR3 extends over 17 amino acids. The V gene end was trimmed by 4 bases and the J gene end by 11 bases; junction bases not matched to a gene: 20. CDR3 sequence reads: CASSSRAGTGTPLWAFF. In nucleotides, the CDR3 is TGTGCCAGCAGCTCAAGAGCCGGGACAGGGACCCCTTTGTGGGCTTTCTTT.

The V gene is TRBV4-1, the J gene TRBJ1-1; possibly TRBD1 for D (6 bases). The germline gives CDR1 MGHRA, CDR2 YSYEKL. The CDR3 loop spans 16 amino acids. V lost 3 bases and J 0 bases, leaving 14 bases between the germline ends. CDR3 region: CASSHATGDMNTEAFF. For the CDR3, the DNA is TGCGCCAGCAGCCATGCGACAGGAGACATGAACACTGAAGCTTTCTTT.

The chain couples TRBV7-8 to TRBJ1-3; TRBD1 agrees at 7 bases. V dropped 2 bases and J dropped 4; count of bases not matched to a gene: 5. From germline, CDR1 is SGHVS and CDR2 FQNEAQ. The CDR3 is made up of 15 amino acids. CDR3 sequence (DNA): TGTGCCAGCAGCTTAACAGGGGTAGCGGGAAACACCATATATTTT. Its translation is CASSLTGVAGNTIYF.

In the case of this clone: Relative to the germline gene, one junction end is altered; a read error may explain this. The rearrangement joins TRBV19 to TRBJ1-6; D may be TRBD1 (5 bases). This CDR3 region has 16 residues. From germline, CDR1 is LNHDA and CDR2 SQIVND (reference sequence). The CDR3 nucleotides are TGTGCCAGTAGTAGCCTAACAGGCTCCAATAATTCACCCCTCCACTTT. Protein: CASSSLTGSNNSPLHF.

This clone appeared once. J is TRBJ2-3 and V is TRBV5-6; the match to TRBD1 covers 9 bases. V dropped 2 bases and J dropped 6; count of bases not matched to a gene: 10. This CDR3 contains 16 residues. Germline loops: CDR1 SGHDT, CDR2 YYEEEE. The CDR3 region is CASSLGTGSLQDTQYF. The DNA for the CDR3 is TGTGCCAGCAGCTTAGGGACAGGGAGCCTACAGGATACGCAGTATTTT. Full variable domain (missing parts from reference TRBV5-6 and TRBJ2-3): DAGVTQSPTHLIKTRGQQVTLRCSPKSGHDTVSWYQQALGQGPQFIFQYYEEEERQRGNFPDRFSGHQFPNYSSELNVNALLLGDSALYLCASSLGTGSLQDTQYFGPGTRLTVL.

This clone is a singleton in its sample. The chain recombines TRBV7-9 with TRBJ1-4; D not resolved. V was pared by 5 bases and J by 5 bases, with 15 bases between. This CDR3 contains 15 residues. The germline gives CDR1 SEHNR, CDR2 FQNEAQ (reference sequence). CDR3 nucleotides: TGTGCCAGCAGCCCCACTTCGGGGAAGAATGAAAAACTGTTTTTT. This codes for CASSPTSGKNEKLFF.

The chain is built from TRBV29-1 and TRBJ2-7; D is unresolved. The ends were cut back, 7 bases at V and 1 base at J, with 14 bases in the middle. This CDR3 region has 13 residues. Germline values: CDR1 SQVTM, CDR2 ANQGSEA. DNA for the CDR3: TGCAGCGCCCTGGGCCAGCCATCCTACGAGCAGTACTTC. It encodes CSALGQPSYEQYF.

This clone is a singleton in its sample. The chain has TRBV19 and TRBJ2-2; possibly TRBD1 for D (6 bases). Trimming took 3 bases from V and 5 from J, leaving 13 bases between them. The CDR3 loop spans 15 amino acids. CDR1 is LNHDA, CDR2 SQIVND, per germline (reference sequence). CDR3 region: CASSIQGSRTGELFF. The CDR3 nucleotides read TGTGCCAGTAGTATCCAGGGGTCAAGAACCGGGGAGCTGTTTTTT.

The chain is built from TRBV4-2 and TRBJ2-2, with D possibly being TRBD1 (5 bases). Germline CDR1 LGHNA, CDR2 YNFKEQ. CDR3 size: 16 residues. V lost 4 bases and J lost 7, with 19 bases in between. The CDR3 DNA follows: TGTGCCAGCAGCCGACAAGGGTTGGGCAGGGACGGGGAGCTGTTTTTT. It is translated as CASSRQGLGRDGELFF.